This TCR beta chain was captured in a study of beta chain features in type 1 diabetes (dated by TCRdb to 2016 to 2018). Notes on the research overall: Mean age, gender distribution, total cell number and subset yield did not differ between patients and healthy donors. A total of roughly 98,000,000 sorted cells were examined across all samples, and a strong correlation was observed between cell number per subset and RNA yield. The study compared TCRB repertoires of sorted circulating CD4+ T cell subsets between recently diagnosed type 1 diabetes patients and matched healthy donors. Regulatory and stem cell-like memory subsets were isolated from only 8 patients and about eight healthy donors, whereas naive and central memory subsets came from all 30 or so donors.

Each donor gave one peripheral blood draw, averaging roughly 120 mL, which was collected into heparinised tubes. Naive, central memory, regulatory and stem cell-like memory CD4+ T cells were sorted on a BD FACSAria II using a panel including CD45RO, CCR7, CD25, CD127, CD95 and CD27. A purity above 95% was achieved for all sorted populations. PBMCs were separated immediately by Lymphoprep density gradient centrifugation and were stained directly, without being cultured. To minimize batch effects, samples were stained and sorted in pairs, one healthy donor with one patient per experiment. Comment on this clone: The antigen this receptor binds is unknown. It has no much larger one-base neighbor in the sample; base qualities were not kept.

What the research found in general, with its limitations: In all four CD4+ subsets, TCRB CDR3 length was moderately but significantly shorter in type 1 diabetes patients. Because the HLA sub-analyses included only small numbers of individuals, any influence of HLA type on TCRB rearrangement was left unresolved. Sequencing cDNA rather than genomic DNA could over-represent highly expressing activated cells, although activation and CD3 levels did not differ between groups. At VDJ recombination sites, type 1 diabetes patients had fewer insertions and more deleted nucleotides, which implies abnormalities in thymic rearrangement. PCR might favor shorter templates, but patient and control samples were amplified and corrected together, so any skew would affect both groups equally. Naive, central memory and regulatory TCRB repertoires appeared more similar among patients than among healthy donors.

All of the isolated RNA was reverse transcribed with the High Capacity cDNA Reverse Transcription Kit, so expressed TCRB transcripts were sequenced. Survey-depth immunoSEQ sequencing was performed on stem cell-like memory T cell samples, with an average of roughly 930,000 total reads per sample. After sorted cells were lysed in RLT buffer, RNA was extracted with DNase-treated RNeasy Micro or Mini kits, with the choice depending on cell number. To prevent cross-contamination, each cell subset was processed individually, whereas patient and healthy donor samples were processed jointly. The immunoSEQ multiplex PCR was used to amplify TCRB sequences from cDNA, yielding 87-bp fragments that span the CDR3 region. Sequencing of the amplicons was done on the Illumina HiSeq platform. The paper's processing steps were these. Synthetic template baselines were used to correct PCR bias computationally, reads within Hamming distance 2 were collapsed together, and singletons that could not be merged were discarded. Reads were aligned against IMGT to assign V, D and J genes, CDR3 length and insertions or deletions at six rearrangement sites. Within each subset, clonotype counts were normalized to sorted cell number, and only after that were true diversity and Gini coefficients computed with the tcR R package. The overlap coefficient, calculated on TCRB nucleotide sequences, was used to quantify repertoire sharing. TCRdb took over this immuneACCESS table, retaining in-frame rearrangements with V and J assigned. Such tables are incomplete; in checked studies, under half of the missing clones stem from an unresolved V gene, and the remainder is unexplained. V and J calls and clone size come straight from that table; D and trimming were deduced from the DNA. Counted in this sample were some 47,000 clones; around 40% of them appeared once. The ten largest clones take up 0.1% to 0.15% of the sample.

The sequence derives from a young man with type 1 diabetes. Sequencing used stem cell memory CD4+ T cells from blood. Interpreted using the paper, the cell subset or site label stands for: stem cell-like memory CD4+ T cells.

The nucleotide sequence is given as TGCAGCGTTGGAGAGACTAGCGGACGTTACGAGCAGTACTTC. Its translation is CSVGETSGRYEQYF. The chain couples TRBV29-1 to TRBJ2-7, and TRBD2 aligns with 9 junction nucleotides. At the junction V is shortened by 4 bases and J by 4 bases; bases outside the gene matches: 8. The germline V gene gives CDR1 as SQVTM and CDR2 as ANQGSEA. The CDR3 covers 14 residues, taking in both the cysteine and the phenylalanine. Kept here is only the CDR3 DNA, which spans 42 bases and is read in frame from base 1.